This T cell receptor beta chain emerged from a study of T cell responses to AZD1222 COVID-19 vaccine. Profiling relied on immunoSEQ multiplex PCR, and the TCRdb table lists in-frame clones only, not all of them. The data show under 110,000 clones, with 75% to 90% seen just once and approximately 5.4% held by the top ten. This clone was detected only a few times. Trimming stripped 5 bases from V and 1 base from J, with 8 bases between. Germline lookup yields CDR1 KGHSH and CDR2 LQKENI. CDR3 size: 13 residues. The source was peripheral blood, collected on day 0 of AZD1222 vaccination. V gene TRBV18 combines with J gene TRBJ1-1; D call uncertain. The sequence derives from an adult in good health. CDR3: CASSIGENTEAFF. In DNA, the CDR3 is TGTGCCAGCTCAATCGGGGAGAACACTGAAGCTTTCTTT.